A single sample is the source of the 13 T cell receptor beta chains below, sequenced in a study of CD8 T cells in ankylosing spondylitis (dated by TCRdb to 2016 to 2017). Receptor amplification or capture employed 5' RACE. The reads were generated on an Illumina HiSeq 2500. TCRdb cleaned the public reads at Q25 with fastp, built clones with MiXCR and kept in-frame beta chains. Merged by CDR3 protein, the rows form single entries marked with the most common genes and DNA. This sample has fewer than 250,000 distinct CDR3 sequences in its table, and about 10% of those were observed once. Together, the top ten hold 2.5% to 3% of the sample. The sample was blood, either unsorted or a sorted T cell fraction (not recorded which). Receptors were obtained from a male donor with ankylosing spondylitis or in good health (not recorded which).

At least ten counts were recorded for this clonotype. The chain is built from TRBV5-5 and TRBJ1-6; D unclear. The V gene lost 0 bases and the J gene lost 3 bases, with 4 bases spanning the gap. From germline, CDR1 is SGHKS and CDR2 YYEKEE (reference sequence). The CDR3 sequence is 14 residues long. The CDR3 DNA sequence: TGTGCCAGCAGCTTGGGGGTCTATAATTCACCCCTCCACTTT. Translated, it gives CASSLGVYNSPLHF.

Ten or more counts support this clonotype. The DNA for the CDR3 is TGTGCCAGTAATAGCGGGCGCACAGATACGCAGTATTTT. This codes for CASNSGRTDTQYF. The V call is TRBV19, the J call TRBJ2-3, with 7 bases identical to TRBD2. This CDR3 region has 13 residues. Trimming at V came to 7 bases and at J to 1 base, leaving 2 bases not matched to a gene. Germline loops: CDR1 LNHDA, CDR2 SQIVND (reference sequence).

The chain carries TRBV24-1 and TRBJ2-2, with D possibly matching TRBD2 (6 bases). CDR1 and CDR2 (germline): KGHDR, SFDVKD. CDR3 size: 16 residues. V was trimmed by 4 bases and J by 1 base, leaving 12 bases between them. The DNA for the CDR3 is TGTGCCACCAGTGACCCGAGGAGGGGGAACACCGGGGAGCTGTTTTTT. This codes for CATSDPRRGNTGELFF.

This clonotype was seen repeatedly, ten times or more. The rearrangement uses TRBV6-5 and TRBJ1-2; 12 nucleotides align to TRBD1. V trimming: 0 bases; J trimming: 7 bases; junction bases outside the gene matches: 6. Germline V CDR1 and CDR2: MNHEY, SVGAGI. The CDR3 is 16 amino acids. The CDR3 DNA is TGTGCCAGCAGTTACTCGAGGGGACAGGGGGCGGCTGGCTACACCTTC. It specifies CASSYSRGQGAAGYTF.

This clonotype has a count of ten or more. The genes are TRBV7-9 and TRBJ1-5, with D possibly TRBD1 on 5 matching bases. There are 13 residues in the CDR3. Germline CDR1 and CDR2: SEHNR and FQNEAQ (reference sequence). Trimming removed 8 bases at V and 3 bases at J, with 11 bases between. The CDR3 loop is CASGGVYNQPQHF. In DNA form, the CDR3 reads TGTGCCAGCGGAGGGGTCTACAATCAGCCCCAGCATTTT.

This clonotype was counted ten times or more. The V call is TRBV7-6, the J call TRBJ1-3; D not resolved. V lost 1 base, J lost 0 bases, and 13 bases lay in between. The V gene's germline CDR1 is SGHVS and CDR2 FNYEAQ. The CDR3 is 17 residues long. The DNA of the CDR3 is TGTGCCAGCAGCTTAGGGAACACACGCTCCTCTGGAAACACCATATATTTT. It is translated as CASSLGNTRSSGNTIYF.

This chain connects TRBV29-1 to TRBJ1-2, with 7 bases identical to TRBD1. This CDR3 contains 13 residues. Germline V CDR1 and CDR2: SQVTM, ANQGSEA. The V gene end was trimmed by 3 bases and the J gene end by 8 bases; junction bases not matched to a gene: 9. CDR3 amino acids: CSVDNRGERGYTF. The CDR3 bases are TGCAGCGTTGATAACAGGGGAGAGCGCGGCTACACCTTC.

This clonotype was found many times. The chain recombines TRBV3-1 with TRBJ2-5; 7 bases align to TRBD1. After removal of 1 base from V and 2 bases from J, the junction contained 4 bases not matched to a gene. Germline values: CDR1 LGHDT, CDR2 YNNKEL (reference sequence). The CDR3 length is 15 residues. The CDR3, as DNA: TGTGCCAGCAGCCAAGTTTGGGACAGACAAGAGACCCAGTACTTC. It is translated as CASSQVWDRQETQYF.

The sample holds many counts of this clonotype. V gene TRBV12-3 or TRBV12-4 combines with J gene TRBJ2-5; 8 nucleotides line up with TRBD2. The CDR3 covers 16 residues. Trimming at V came to 5 bases and at J to 0 bases, leaving 8 bases not matched to a gene. The CDR3 DNA sequence: TGTGCCAGCAGTGAGGGGGTAGCGGGGTACCAAGAGACCCAGTACTTC. Amino acids: CASSEGVAGYQETQYF.

This clonotype was seen many times. The J gene is TRBJ2-1, the V gene TRBV24-1, with 7 bases identical to TRBD2. The CDR3 runs to 16 residues. Germline V gene lookup returns CDR1 KGHDR and CDR2 SFDVKD. V shed 2 bases, J shed 7 bases, and the junction held 10 bases outside the gene matches. The CDR3 DNA follows: TGTGCCACCAGTGATTCGGCTAGCGGAATTTCAAATGAGCAGTTCTTC. Translation: CATSDSASGISNEQFF.

This clonotype was counted many times. The chain combines TRBV7-9 with TRBJ2-7; unclear D gene. Deletions cut 3 bases from V and 0 bases from J, with 6 bases between. The V gene's germline CDR1 is SEHNR and CDR2 FQNEAQ (reference sequence). CDR3 length equals 13 residues. The CDR3 nucleotides read TGTGCCAGCAGCTTCTCTAGCTCCTACGAGCAGTACTTC. Amino acids: CASSFSSSYEQYF.

The table lists this clonotype with many counts. This chain's CDR3 is CATRGQGTLNTEAFF. DNA for the CDR3: TGTGCCACCAGGGGACAGGGGACTTTGAACACTGAAGCTTTCTTT. The chain couples TRBV24-1 to TRBJ1-1, with 10 nucleotides matching TRBD1. CDR1 is KGHDR and CDR2 is SFDVKD in the germline V gene. This CDR3 has 15 residues. The V segment lost 7 bases and the J segment 0 bases; nucleotides outside the gene matches: 4.

This clonotype was seen many times. The V and J genes are TRBV6-1 and TRBJ2-5; 11 nucleotides match TRBD2. J gave up 1 base and V 6 bases, and 4 bases lay outside the gene matches. The germline CDR1 and CDR2 sequences are MNHNS and SASEGT. The CDR3 runs to 15 residues. CDR3 nucleotides: TGTGCCAGCAGGGATAGCGGGGGGGGCCAAGAGACCCAGTACTTC. Amino acids: CASRDSGGGQETQYF.